This T cell receptor (beta chain) was identified during a study of control samples from healthy donors and cancer patients. Sequencing used immunoSEQ multiplex PCR; TCRdb keeps in-frame clones, though not all of them. The repertoire holds about 120,000 clones, with about 94% as singletons. Material: blood. This TCR was recovered from a young man in good health.

CDR3 protein: CASSRDRGGEKLFF. The CDR3 DNA sequence: TGTGCCAGCAGCAGAGACAGGGGTGGGGAAAAACTGTTTTTT. The chain has TRBV11-2 and TRBJ1-4, with TRBD1 matching over 8 bases. Germline lookup yields CDR1 SGHAT and CDR2 FQNNGV. There are 14 residues in the CDR3. Trimming removed 5 bases from V and 8 bases from J; junction bases left unmatched: 7.